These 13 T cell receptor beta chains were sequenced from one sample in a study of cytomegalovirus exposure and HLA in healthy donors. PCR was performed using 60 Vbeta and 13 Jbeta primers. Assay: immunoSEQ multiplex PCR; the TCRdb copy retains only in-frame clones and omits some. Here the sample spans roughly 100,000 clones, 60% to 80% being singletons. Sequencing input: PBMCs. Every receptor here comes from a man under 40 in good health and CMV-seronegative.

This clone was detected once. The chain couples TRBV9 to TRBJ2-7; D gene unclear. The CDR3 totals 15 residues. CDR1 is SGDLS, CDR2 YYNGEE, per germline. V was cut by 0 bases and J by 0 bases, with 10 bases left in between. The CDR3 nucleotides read TGTGCCAGCAGCGTAGAACCAGTCCCCTCCTACGAGCAGTACTTC. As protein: CASSVEPVPSYEQYF. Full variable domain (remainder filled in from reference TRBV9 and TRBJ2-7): DSGVTQTPKHLITATGQRVTLRCSPRSGDLSVYWYQQSLDQGLQFLIQYYNGEERAKGNILERFSAQQFPDLHSELNLSSLELGDSALYFCASSVEPVPSYEQYFGPGTRLTVT.

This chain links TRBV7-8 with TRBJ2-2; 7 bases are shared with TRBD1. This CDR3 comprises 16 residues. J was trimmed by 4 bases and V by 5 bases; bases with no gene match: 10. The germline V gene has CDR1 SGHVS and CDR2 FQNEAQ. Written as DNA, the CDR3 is TGTGCCAGCAGCCAGATCCAGGGGGTACCCACCGGGGAGCTGTTTTTT. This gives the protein CASSQIQGVPTGELFF.

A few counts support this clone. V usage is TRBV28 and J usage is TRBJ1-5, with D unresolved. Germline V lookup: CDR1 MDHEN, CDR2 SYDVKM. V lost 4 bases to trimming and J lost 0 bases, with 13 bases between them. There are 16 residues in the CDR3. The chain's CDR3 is CASSSMTGSSNQPQHF. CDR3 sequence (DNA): TGTGCCAGCAGTTCAATGACTGGGAGTAGCAATCAGCCCCAGCATTTT.

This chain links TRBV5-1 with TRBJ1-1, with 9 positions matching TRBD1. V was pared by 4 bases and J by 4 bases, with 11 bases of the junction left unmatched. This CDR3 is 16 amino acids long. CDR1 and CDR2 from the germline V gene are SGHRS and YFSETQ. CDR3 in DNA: TGCGCCAGCAGCGGGGGGACAGGGCGCTACGGCACTGAAGCTTTCTTT. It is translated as CASSGGTGRYGTEAFF.

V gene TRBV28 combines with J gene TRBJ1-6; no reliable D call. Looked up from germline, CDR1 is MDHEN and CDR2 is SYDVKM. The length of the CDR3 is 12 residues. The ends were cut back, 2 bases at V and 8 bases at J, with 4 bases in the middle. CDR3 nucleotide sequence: TGTGCCAGCAGTTTAAGCGATTCACCCCTCCACTTT. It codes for CASSLSDSPLHF.

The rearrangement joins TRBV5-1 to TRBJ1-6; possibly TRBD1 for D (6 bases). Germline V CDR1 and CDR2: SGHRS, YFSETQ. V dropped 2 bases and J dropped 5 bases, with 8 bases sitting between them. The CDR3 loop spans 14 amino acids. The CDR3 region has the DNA TGCGCCAGCAGCTTAGAGGGGGATAATTCACCCCTCCACTTT. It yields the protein CASSLEGDNSPLHF.

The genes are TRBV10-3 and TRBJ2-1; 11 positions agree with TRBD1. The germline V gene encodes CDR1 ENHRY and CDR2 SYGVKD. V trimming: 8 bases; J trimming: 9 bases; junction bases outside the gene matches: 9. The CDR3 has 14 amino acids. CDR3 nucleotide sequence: TGTGCCATCCTCAAATCCGGGACAGGGGGTGAGCAGTTCTTC. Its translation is CAILKSGTGGEQFF.

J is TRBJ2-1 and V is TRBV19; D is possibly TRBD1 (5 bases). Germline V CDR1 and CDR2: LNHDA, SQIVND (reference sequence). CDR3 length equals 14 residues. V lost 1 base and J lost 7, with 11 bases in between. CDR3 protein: CASSIATGMNEQFF. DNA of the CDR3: TGTGCCAGTAGTATAGCCACAGGAATGAATGAGCAGTTCTTC. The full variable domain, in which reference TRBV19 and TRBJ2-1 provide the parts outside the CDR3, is DGGITQSPKYLFRKEGQNVTLSCEQNLNHDAMYWYRQDPGQGLRLIYYSQIVNDFQKGDIAEGYSVSREKKESFPLTVTSAQKNPTAFYLCASSIATGMNEQFFGPGTRLTVL.

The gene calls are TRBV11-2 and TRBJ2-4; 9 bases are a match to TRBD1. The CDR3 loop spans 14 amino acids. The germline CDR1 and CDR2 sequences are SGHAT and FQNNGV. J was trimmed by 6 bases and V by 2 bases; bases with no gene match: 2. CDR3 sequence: CASSLSDRGNIQYF. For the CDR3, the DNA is TGTGCCAGCAGCTTATCGGACAGGGGAAACATTCAGTACTTC.

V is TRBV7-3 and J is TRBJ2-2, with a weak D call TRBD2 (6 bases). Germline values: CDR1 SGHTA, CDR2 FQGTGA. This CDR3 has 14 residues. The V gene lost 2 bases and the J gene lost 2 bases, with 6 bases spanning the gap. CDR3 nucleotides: TGTGCCAGCAGCTTAGGGACTAACACCGGGGAGCTGTTTTTT. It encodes CASSLGTNTGELFF.

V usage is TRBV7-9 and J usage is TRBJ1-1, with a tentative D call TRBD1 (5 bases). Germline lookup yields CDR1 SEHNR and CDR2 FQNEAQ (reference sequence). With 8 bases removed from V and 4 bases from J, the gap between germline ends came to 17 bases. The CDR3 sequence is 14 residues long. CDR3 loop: CASGAARQGTEAFF. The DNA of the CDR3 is TGTGCCAGCGGGGCCGCGCGGCAAGGCACTGAAGCTTTCTTT.

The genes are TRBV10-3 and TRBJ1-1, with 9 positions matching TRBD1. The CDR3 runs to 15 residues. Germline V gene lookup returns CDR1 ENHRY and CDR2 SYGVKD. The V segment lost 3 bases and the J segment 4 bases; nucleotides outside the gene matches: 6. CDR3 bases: TGTGCCATCAGTGACTTAGGACAGGGGTTCACTGAAGCTTTCTTT. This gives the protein CAISDLGQGFTEAFF.

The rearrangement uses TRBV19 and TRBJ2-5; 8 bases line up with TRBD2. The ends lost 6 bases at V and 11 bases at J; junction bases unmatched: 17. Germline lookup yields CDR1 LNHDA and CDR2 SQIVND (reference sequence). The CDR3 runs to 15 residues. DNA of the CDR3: TGTGCCAGTAGGGTTACCAGCGGGAGCTGGCAGGAGCAGTACTTC. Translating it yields CASRVTSGSWQEQYF.